The 8 T cell receptor beta chains in this list originate from one sample, sequenced in a study of T cell changes during pregnancy in multiple sclerosis. Sequenced by immunoSEQ multiplex PCR; TCRdb stores in-frame clones only, minus some. The sample holds about 87,000 clones, just under 95% seen once. The source was peripheral blood, collected in the third trimester of pregnancy. These TCRs come from a female donor in good health, enrolled as a control in a pregnancy study.

The chain joins TRBV4-1 to TRBJ2-1; a weak D match, TRBD2 (6 bases). The V end was cut by 1 base, the J end by 2 bases, with 18 bases between. Germline assignment: CDR1 MGHRA and CDR2 YSYEKL. This CDR3 comprises 18 residues. The CDR3 DNA reads TGCGCCAGCAGCCAAGGGGGACGGAGGGACGGACCCTACAATGAGCAGTTCTTC. It translates to CASSQGGRRDGPYNEQFF.

This chain connects TRBV4-1 to TRBJ1-3, with no clear D. The CDR3 is 16 amino acids. From germline, CDR1 is MGHRA and CDR2 YSYEKL. The V end was cut by 4 bases, the J end by 0 bases, with 13 bases between. CDR3 in DNA: TGCGCCAGCAGCCCCCCTCACCCCGGCTCTGGAAACACCATATATTTT. Its translation: CASSPPHPGSGNTIYF.

As DNA, the CDR3 is TGTGCCAGCAGTGGAGGACAGAGGATGAACACTGAAGCTTTCTTT. It yields the protein CASSGGQRMNTEAFF. V is TRBV6-1 and J is TRBJ1-1; TRBD1 might be the D (6 bases). CDR1 is MNHNS and CDR2 is SASEGT in the germline V gene. The ends were cut back, 4 bases at V and 0 bases at J, with 12 bases in the middle. The CDR3 consists of 15 residues.

The chain combines TRBV7-9 with TRBJ2-7; D uncertain. The CDR3 length is 13 residues. Trimming stripped 1 base from V and 2 bases from J, with 6 bases between. The germline V gene has CDR1 SEHNR and CDR2 FQNEAQ (reference sequence). DNA of the CDR3: TGTGCCAGCAGCTTAGTCGGTCCCTACGAGCAGTACTTC. Protein: CASSLVGPYEQYF.

The J gene is TRBJ1-5, the V gene TRBV2; 10 bases are shared with TRBD1. The ends lost 8 bases at V and 1 base at J; junction bases unmatched: 2. CDR1 SNHLY and CDR2 FYNNEI come from the germline V gene. CDR3 length: 14 amino acids. In DNA, the CDR3 is TGTGCCAGCCGGGACAGGGGAAGCAATCAGCCCCAGCATTTT. Translating gives CASRDRGSNQPQHF.

The gene calls are TRBV19 and TRBJ2-7; D unclear. The CDR3 loop spans 12 amino acids. V shed 8 bases and J shed 4 bases, with 12 bases lying between them. Germline CDR1 LNHDA, CDR2 SQIVND (reference sequence). This chain's CDR3 is CASSKTGYEQYF. The CDR3 DNA is TGTGCCAGTTCGAAGACTGGGTACGAGCAGTACTTC.

The table lists this clone with a count of one. This chain links TRBV5-1 with TRBJ2-7, with 7 nucleotides matching TRBD1. CDR3 length equals 14 residues. Per germline, CDR1 SGHRS and CDR2 YFSETQ. The V gene end was trimmed by 1 base and the J gene end by 6 bases; junction bases not matched to a gene: 7. DNA for the CDR3: TGCGCCAGCAGCTTGAAACTTGGACAGGCCGAGCAGTACTTC. Translated: CASSLKLGQAEQYF.

The chain employs TRBV2 and TRBJ1-2, with 7 bases aligning to TRBD1. In germline, CDR1 is SNHLY, CDR2 FYNNEI. CDR3 length equals 14 residues. Trimming at V came to 2 bases and at J to 0 bases, leaving 0 bases not matched to a gene. The CDR3: CASSETGANYGYTF. CDR3 in DNA: TGTGCCAGCAGTGAAACAGGGGCTAACTATGGCTACACCTTC.